This note documents a single T cell receptor (beta chain) sequence. Its antigen is still unknown. Some clones are missing from TCRdb's copy, which holds only in-frame ones; the method was immunoSEQ multiplex PCR. The sample holds 100,000 or so clones; more than 75% are singletons and the top ten take approximately 0.29%. This sample was taken from a study of OX40 agonist ivuxolimab in advanced cancers. General study points: Relative to CD4+, CD8+ T cells held more expanded clones on average. Partly responding patients at 0.1-3.0 mg/kg showed some of the smallest clonal expansion. The antigens recognized by the expanded peripheral T cells, that is their antigen specificity, were not determined.

V dropped 6 bases and J dropped 7 bases, with 13 bases sitting between them. Germline CDR1 reads GTSNPN; CDR2 reads SVGIG (reference sequence). The CDR3 sequence is 12 residues long. This TCR was recovered from an adult with an advanced solid tumor such as melanoma, head and neck, liver or kidney cancer. The source was CD4+ or CD8+ T cells sorted from blood, collected in a trial of the OX40 agonist ivuxolimab. V usage is TRBV30 and J usage is TRBJ1-5; D gene ambiguous. CDR3 protein: CACGPSGQPQHF. The CDR3 DNA sequence: TGTGCCTGCGGCCCTAGTGGGCAGCCCCAGCATTTT.